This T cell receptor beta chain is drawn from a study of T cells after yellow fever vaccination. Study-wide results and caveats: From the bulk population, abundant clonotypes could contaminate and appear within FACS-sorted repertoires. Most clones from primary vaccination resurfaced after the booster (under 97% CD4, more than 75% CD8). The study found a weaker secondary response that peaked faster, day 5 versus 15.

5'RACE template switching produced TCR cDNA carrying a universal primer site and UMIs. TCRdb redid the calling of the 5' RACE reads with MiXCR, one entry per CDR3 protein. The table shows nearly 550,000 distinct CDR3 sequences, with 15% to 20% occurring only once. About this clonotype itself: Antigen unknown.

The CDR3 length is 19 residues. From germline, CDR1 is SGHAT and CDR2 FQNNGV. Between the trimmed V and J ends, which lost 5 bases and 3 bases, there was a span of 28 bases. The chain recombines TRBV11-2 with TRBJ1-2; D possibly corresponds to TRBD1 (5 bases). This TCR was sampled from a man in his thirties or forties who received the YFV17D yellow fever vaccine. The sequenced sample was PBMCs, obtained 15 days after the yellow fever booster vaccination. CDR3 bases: TGTGCCAGCAGCATCTCCGGGGGGAGGGGTGAAACCACCGACTATGGCTACACCTTC. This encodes CASSISGGRGETTDYGYTF.